The 19 T cell receptor beta chains in this list originate from one sample, sequenced in a study of T-cell memory formation after mild COVID-19. MiXCR, applied by TCRdb to the 5' RACE reads, yields one record per CDR3 protein. The profile covers under 8,500 distinct CDR3 sequences, with approximately 31% appearing a single time and around 55% taken by the ten largest. The sample comprised PBMCs or a T cell subset sorted from them (not recorded which). The receptors stem from an adult woman who had mild COVID-19 (a few samples of this study predate the infection). Cell type and time point are not known.

By sample share, this clonotype is medium-sized. This chain uses TRBV4-1 with TRBJ2-1, with 10 bases lining up with TRBD1. Germline trimming cut 6 bases from V and 7 bases from J; bases unmatched to any gene: 12. CDR3 length: 16 residues. The germline gives CDR1 MGHRA, CDR2 YSYEKL. CDR3 in amino acids: CASRTTTGGFWNEQFF. Written as DNA, the CDR3 is TGCGCCAGCAGGACGACGACAGGGGGCTTTTGGAATGAGCAGTTCTTC.

This sequence joins TRBV10-2 and TRBJ2-3; the D gene could be TRBD1 or TRBD2 (6 bases each). Germline assignment: CDR1 WSHSY and CDR2 SAAADI. The length of the CDR3 is 17 residues. V was clipped by 7 bases and J by 3 bases, with 23 bases between them. The CDR3 nucleotides read TGCGCCAGCACCGCTCTTTTTGGGGGGCAACGGACAGATACGCAGTATTTT. It encodes CASTALFGGQRTDTQYF.

The chain couples TRBV9 to TRBJ2-7, with D possibly TRBD2 on 5 matching bases. Deletions cut 4 bases from V and 3 bases from J, with 14 bases between. Germline CDR1 SGDLS, CDR2 YYNGEE. The length of the CDR3 is 14 residues. CDR3: CASSLAGDDYEQYF. CDR3 in DNA: TGTGCCAGCAGCTTAGCCGGGGATGACTACGAGCAGTACTTC.

This chain connects TRBV7-9 to TRBJ2-7, with unresolved D. The CDR3 loop spans 12 amino acids. In germline, CDR1 is SEHNR, CDR2 FQNEAQ (reference sequence). V gave up 5 bases and J gave up 4 bases, with 9 bases separating them. As DNA, the CDR3 is TGTGCCAGCAGCGGAGCGATTTACGAGCAGTACTTC. This translates into CASSGAIYEQYF.

This clonotype was detected ten times or more. The chain employs TRBV12-3 or TRBV12-4 and TRBJ2-7, with 9 bases matching TRBD1. Trimming at V came to 5 bases and at J to 2 bases, leaving 16 bases not matched to a gene. The CDR3 sequence is 18 residues long. CDR3 region: CASSLHLGTGGEPYEQYF. The CDR3 DNA follows: TGTGCCAGCAGTCTCCACTTGGGTACAGGGGGCGAGCCCTACGAGCAGTACTTC.

V gene TRBV13 combines with J gene TRBJ2-2, with D perhaps assigned TRBD1 or TRBD2 (5 bases each). Germline V lookup: CDR1 PRHDT, CDR2 FYEKMQ (reference sequence). V shed 5 bases and J shed 0 bases, with 13 bases lying between them. The CDR3 is made up of 16 amino acids. As DNA, the CDR3 is TGTGCCAGCAGCACGGTCGGGGCTGCGAACACCGGGGAGCTGTTTTTT. Protein: CASSTVGAANTGELFF.

This clonotype is labeled as medium-sized (0.01 to 0.1%). J is TRBJ2-2 and V is TRBV4-3; TRBD1 is a possible D gene (5 bases). From germline, CDR1 is LGHNA and CDR2 YSLEER. V lost 2 bases to trimming and J lost 7 bases, with 14 bases between them. The CDR3 is 15 amino acids. The CDR3: CASSQRGQGGGELFF. In nucleotides, the CDR3 is TGCGCCAGCAGCCAAAGGGGTCAGGGTGGCGGGGAGCTGTTTTTT.

This clonotype was detected ten times or more. The chain couples TRBV12-3 or TRBV12-4 to TRBJ1-1; no clear D gene. This CDR3 comprises 16 residues. Trimming shortened V by 6 bases and J by 6 bases, and 23 bases separated the two germline ends. The CDR3 DNA is TGTGCCAGCAGCCCCCTGGAGGGCCCTGGTAGCCCTGAAGCTTTCTTT. Its translation is CASSPLEGPGSPEAFF.

J is TRBJ2-5 and V is TRBV7-9; D gene ambiguous. From germline, CDR1 is SEHNR and CDR2 FQNEAQ (reference sequence). Trimming removed 5 bases from V and 4 bases from J, with 8 bases in between. This CDR3 has 12 residues. The CDR3, as DNA: TGTGCCAGCAGCCCCGCTGGAGAGACCCAGTACTTC. Protein: CASSPAGETQYF.

There are many counts of this clonotype. This rearrangement joins TRBV7-9 to TRBJ2-7; D not resolved. The V end lost 6 bases, the J end lost 2 bases, and 8 bases lay between the germline ends. CDR3 length: 12 residues. The V gene's germline CDR1 is SEHNR and CDR2 FQNEAQ (reference sequence). The CDR3 nucleotides are TGTGCCAGCAGTCCTGACACCTACGAGCAGTACTTC. Its translation is CASSPDTYEQYF.

This clonotype was seen ten or more times. The V and J genes are TRBV7-9 and TRBJ2-7; D tentatively fits TRBD1 or TRBD2 (5 bases each). The CDR3 runs 20 residues. The germline gives CDR1 SEHNR, CDR2 FQNEAQ (reference sequence). The V end was cut by 2 bases, the J end by 7 bases, with 33 bases between. CDR3 region: CASSLSPPPIRGPARWEQYF. The CDR3 nucleotides read TGTGCCAGCAGCTTATCCCCTCCCCCCATTAGGGGACCAGCCAGGTGGGAGCAGTACTTC.

At least ten counts were recorded for this clonotype. The V gene is TRBV27, the J gene TRBJ2-1; 15 bases agree with TRBD2. This CDR3 is 17 amino acids long. Germline V CDR1 and CDR2: MNHEY, SMNVEV (reference sequence). Trimming at V came to 1 base and at J to 10 bases, leaving 8 bases not matched to a gene. Here the CDR3 reads CASSLYGLAGGPREQFF. CDR3 nucleotides: TGTGCCAGCAGTTTATACGGACTAGCGGGAGGGCCACGGGAGCAGTTCTTC.

The chain uses TRBV24-1 and TRBJ2-3; D is uncertain. The CDR3 loop spans 16 amino acids. From germline, CDR1 is KGHDR and CDR2 SFDVKD. V was cut by 5 bases and J by 2 bases, with 16 bases left in between. CDR3 DNA: TGTGCCACCAGTGCCTACGTCGCTGTGGACACAGATACGCAGTATTTT. Its translation is CATSAYVAVDTDTQYF.

There are many counts of this clonotype. The chain combines TRBV5-1 with TRBJ1-6; D is uncertain. CDR1 and CDR2 (germline): SGHRS, YFSETQ. The CDR3 totals 17 residues. The V end lost 0 bases, the J end lost 6 bases, and 16 bases lay between the germline ends. The CDR3 sequence is CASSLEALSAFNSPLHF. The CDR3 nucleotides read TGCGCCAGCAGCTTGGAGGCTCTCTCAGCCTTTAATTCACCCCTCCACTTT.

The V gene is TRBV12-3 or TRBV12-4, the J gene TRBJ2-7; D ambiguous. V gave up 3 bases and J gave up 6 bases, with 12 bases separating them. This CDR3 spans 13 amino acids. The DNA of the CDR3 is TGTGCCAGCAGTTTTGTGGGCTCCGGCGAGCAGTACTTC. Protein product: CASSFVGSGEQYF.

This clonotype showed up many times. The rearrangement links TRBV9 to TRBJ1-1; 11 bases are shared with TRBD1. Germline assignment: CDR1 SGDLS and CDR2 YYNGEE. There are 17 residues in the CDR3. V lost 4 bases to trimming and J lost 2 bases; unmatched junction nucleotides: 10. The CDR3 protein is CASSPHGGTGGNTEAFF. DNA for the CDR3: TGTGCCAGCAGCCCCCATGGGGGGACAGGGGGTAACACTGAAGCTTTCTTT. Filled out from reference TRBV9 and TRBJ1-1, the complete variable domain reads DSGVTQTPKHLITATGQRVTLRCSPRSGDLSVYWYQQSLDQGLQFLIQYYNGEERAKGNILERFSAQQFPDLHSELNLSSLELGDSALYFCASSPHGGTGGNTEAFFGQGTRLTVV.

This clonotype was picked up a small number of times. V usage is TRBV12-3 or TRBV12-4 and J usage is TRBJ1-1, with TRBD1 identical over 10 bases. With 6 bases clipped from V and 8 bases from J, the junction kept 6 bases outside the gene matches. This CDR3 spans 13 amino acids. This CDR3 reads CASSSDRGAEAFF. CDR3 sequence (DNA): TGTGCCAGCAGCTCGGACAGGGGGGCAGAAGCTTTCTTT.

Here the CDR3 reads CASSTGEGTEAFF. CDR3 DNA: TGTGCCAGCAGTACAGGGGAGGGAACTGAAGCTTTCTTT. The V call is TRBV12-3 or TRBV12-4, the J call TRBJ1-1, with 7 bases lining up with TRBD1. J lost 5 bases, V lost 5 bases, and 5 bases had no gene match. The CDR3 is made up of 13 amino acids.

At least ten counts were recorded for this clonotype. V usage is TRBV18 and J usage is TRBJ1-1; the D is unclear. CDR3 length equals 14 residues. The germline V gene encodes CDR1 KGHSH and CDR2 LQKENI. The V end was cut by 5 bases, the J end by 1 base, with 11 bases between. CDR3: CASSGPPKNTEAFF. CDR3 bases: TGTGCCAGCTCAGGGCCGCCGAAGAACACTGAAGCTTTCTTT.